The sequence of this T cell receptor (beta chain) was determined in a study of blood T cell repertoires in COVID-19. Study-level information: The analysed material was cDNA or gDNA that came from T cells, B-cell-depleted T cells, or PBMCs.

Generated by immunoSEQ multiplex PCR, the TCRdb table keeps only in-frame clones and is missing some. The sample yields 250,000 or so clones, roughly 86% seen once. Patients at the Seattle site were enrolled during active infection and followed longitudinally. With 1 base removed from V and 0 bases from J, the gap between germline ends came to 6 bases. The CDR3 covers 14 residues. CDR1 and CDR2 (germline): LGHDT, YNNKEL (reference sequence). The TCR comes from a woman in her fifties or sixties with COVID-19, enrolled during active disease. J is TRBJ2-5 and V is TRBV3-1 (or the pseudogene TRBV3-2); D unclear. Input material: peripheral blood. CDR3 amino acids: CASSQALYQETQYF. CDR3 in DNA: TGTGCCAGCAGCCAAGCCCTGTACCAAGAGACCCAGTACTTC.